This record concerns one T cell receptor beta chain sequence. This sample was taken from a study of blood T cell repertoires in COVID-19. Study at large: Sites across the United States, Italy and Spain contributed samples from acute and convalescent COVID-19. T cells, B-cell-depleted T cells, or PBMCs supplied cDNA or gDNA.

The junction had 4 bases not matched to a gene; V was cut back by 5 bases and J by 0 bases. The CDR3 runs to 15 residues. CDR1 SGDLS and CDR2 YYNGEE come from the germline V gene. In the authors' workflow: Estimation of nucleated cell counts relied on the amplification of reference gene primers. Sequencing used immunoSEQ multiplex PCR; TCRdb keeps in-frame clones, though not all of them. The DNA was the basis for D and trimming; V, J and clone size are from that table. The sample lists nearly 200,000 clones; 70% to 85% were seen once. This rearrangement joins TRBV9 to TRBJ1-3, with TRBD1 identical over 8 bases. The sequence came from a human donor with acute or convalescent COVID-19. The donor label of this sample is uncertain. The source material was peripheral blood. The CDR3 here is CASSRDRGSGNTIYF. The CDR3 DNA reads as TGTGCCAGCAGTCGAGACAGGGGCTCTGGAAACACCATATATTTT.